This T cell receptor (beta chain) derives from a study of T cells after yellow fever vaccination. The CDR3 extends over 15 amino acids. V shed 1 base and J shed 1 base, with 8 bases lying between them. Germline V gives CDR1 SGHAT, CDR2 FQNNGV. This clonotype was recorded many times. One entry per CDR3 protein, called by TCRdb with MiXCR from the 5' RACE reads. This sample has around 530,000 distinct CDR3 sequences; about 17% occur once, and the top ten carry about 18%. The chain has TRBV11-2 and TRBJ2-1; D is perhaps TRBD2 (5 bases). This TCR came from a man aged 18 to 30 who received the YFV17D yellow fever vaccine. The sample here was PBMCs, taken 5 days after the first yellow fever vaccination. The CDR3 region has the DNA TGTGCCAGCAGCTTAGCTAGCTCTTCCTACAATGAGCAGTTCTTC. This encodes CASSLASSSYNEQFF.